One sample yielded the 25 T cell receptor beta chains listed below, sequenced in a study of control samples from healthy donors and cancer patients. Profiled with immunoSEQ multiplex PCR; TCRdb holds only in-frame clones, not every one. The sample holds about 130,000 clones; over 75% are singletons and the top ten take roughly 3.2%. Sequences were obtained from blood. The receptor source for this set is a man aged 45-60 years in good health.

The V and J genes are TRBV2 and TRBJ2-3; the D gene is possibly TRBD2 (6 bases). Germline assignment: CDR1 SNHLY and CDR2 FYNNEI. The CDR3 extends over 15 amino acids. Trimming took 3 bases from V and 2 from J, leaving 12 bases between them. The DNA of the CDR3 is TGTGCCAGCAGTGACACGGGGGATCCCACAGATACGCAGTATTTT. This encodes CASSDTGDPTDTQYF.

This sequence joins TRBV4-1 and TRBJ1-1, with 8 nucleotides matching TRBD1. CDR1 is MGHRA and CDR2 is YSYEKL in the germline V gene. Trimming cost V 1 base and J 1 base; bases outside gene matches: 2. The CDR3 is 15 residues long. In DNA, the CDR3 is TGCGCCAGCAGCCAAGTGGACAGGGAGAACACTGAAGCTTTCTTT. Encoded protein: CASSQVDRENTEAFF.

This clone was observed once. The rearrangement uses TRBV6-2 or TRBV6-3 and TRBJ1-5; D is undetermined. Trimming took off 0 bases at V and 6 bases at J, with 3 bases between the two ends. Germline CDR1 and CDR2: MNHEY and SVGEGT. CDR3 size: 12 residues. The CDR3 loop reads CASSYSGQPQHF. The CDR3 nucleotides are TGTGCCAGCAGTTACTCAGGTCAGCCCCAGCATTTT.

The chain links TRBV6-2 or TRBV6-3 to TRBJ2-3, with D perhaps TRBD2 (6 bases). The germline gives CDR1 MNHEY, CDR2 SVGEGT. The V end was cut by 4 bases, the J end by 7 bases, with 6 bases between. The CDR3 is made up of 11 amino acids. CDR3 in DNA: TGTGCCAGCAGTTGGGACTATACGCAGTATTTT. It translates to CASSWDYTQYF.

CDR3 residues: CASRPPGFQQFF. The CDR3 region has the DNA TGCGCCAGCCGCCCGCCCGGTTTTCAGCAGTTCTTC. V gene TRBV5-1 combines with J gene TRBJ2-1; D is unclear. This CDR3 is 12 amino acids long. V lost 7 bases, J lost 11 bases, and 16 bases lay in between. CDR1 SGHRS and CDR2 YFSETQ come from the germline V gene. Filled out from reference TRBV5-1 and TRBJ2-1, the complete variable domain reads KAGVTQTPRYLIKTRGQQVTLSCSPISGHRSVSWYQQTPGQGLQFLFEYFSETQRNKGNFPGRFSGRQFSNSRSEMNVSTLELGDSALYLCASRPPGFQQFFGPGTRLTVL.

V usage is TRBV4-1 and J usage is TRBJ1-5; no clear D. V lost 0 bases and J lost 4, with 7 bases in between. Germline V gene data show CDR1 as MGHRA and CDR2 as YSYEKL. The CDR3 consists of 14 residues. In nucleotides, the CDR3 is TGCGCCAGCAGCCAAGATTCGGGTAATCAGCCCCAGCATTTT. Translation gives CASSQDSGNQPQHF.

The sample holds a few counts of this clone. The chain is built from TRBV10-3 and TRBJ2-5, with TRBD1 matching 9 bases. The CDR3 spans 13 residues. The V and J ends lost 10 bases and 3 bases, in that order; junction bases with no gene match: 6. Germline V gene data show CDR1 as ENHRY and CDR2 as SYGVKD. CDR3 in DNA: TGTGCCACCACAGGGGGCATAAAAGAGACCCAGTACTTC. Its translation is CATTGGIKETQYF.

This clone showed up just once. This sequence joins TRBV28 and TRBJ2-3, with 15 bases identical to TRBD2. The germline gives CDR1 MDHEN, CDR2 SYDVKM. CDR3 size: 22 residues. V lost 4 bases and J lost 3; bases outside the gene matches: 20. CDR3 protein: CASSSDFRTSGGAHFRTDTQYF. The CDR3 region has the DNA TGTGCCAGCAGTTCGGACTTCAGGACTAGCGGGGGGGCCCACTTTAGAACAGATACGCAGTATTTT.

This rearrangement joins TRBV5-1 to TRBJ2-2; D call uncertain. V shed 2 bases and J shed 5 bases, with 13 bases lying between them. Germline loops: CDR1 SGHRS, CDR2 YFSETQ. This CDR3 is built from 15 residues. The CDR3: CASSFGATVTGELFF. The CDR3 DNA reads TGCGCCAGCAGCTTTGGTGCCACCGTAACCGGGGAGCTGTTTTTT.

This chain joins TRBV18 and TRBJ1-5; 10 bases map to TRBD1. The germline gives CDR1 KGHSH, CDR2 LQKENI. CDR3 length: 14 amino acids. Trimming took 6 bases from V and 5 from J; bases not matched to a gene: 4. The CDR3 sequence is CASSPTGGHQPQHF. In nucleotides, the CDR3 is TGTGCCAGCTCCCCGACAGGGGGCCATCAGCCCCAGCATTTT.

This chain connects TRBV30 to TRBJ1-5; D is uncertain. The V gene's germline CDR1 is GTSNPN and CDR2 SVGIG (reference sequence). This CDR3 is built from 14 residues. V gave up 0 bases and J gave up 3 bases, with 9 bases separating them. The DNA for the CDR3 is TGTGCCTGGAGTGTCGGAGTTCACAATCAGCCCCAGCATTTT. Its translation is CAWSVGVHNQPQHF.

The chain employs TRBV25-1 and TRBJ1-1, with D possibly being TRBD1 (5 bases). Trimming took off 4 bases at V and 1 base at J, with 13 bases between the two ends. Germline values: CDR1 MGHDK, CDR2 SYGVNS. The CDR3 is 15 residues long. DNA for the CDR3: TGTGCCAGCAGTGTAAGGGGAGTCGGGAACACTGAAGCTTTCTTT. Amino acids: CASSVRGVGNTEAFF.

The chain employs TRBV10-3 and TRBJ2-1; D not resolved. Germline-derived CDR1 and CDR2 are ENHRY and SYGVKD. V was pared by 2 bases and J by 9 bases, with 11 bases between. The CDR3 totals 13 residues. For the CDR3, the DNA is TGTGCCATCAGTGAGACTGATGGTGGTGAGCAGTTCTTC. Translation: CAISETDGGEQFF.

The CDR3 region is CASSGRDRPNYGYTF. In nucleotides, the CDR3 is TGTGCCAGCAGCGGTCGGGACAGGCCGAACTATGGCTACACCTTC. The V gene is TRBV9, the J gene TRBJ1-2; 8 bases are a match to TRBD1. The germline gives CDR1 SGDLS, CDR2 YYNGEE. The CDR3 loop spans 15 amino acids. The ends lost 3 bases at V and 2 bases at J; junction bases unmatched: 6.

The rearrangement joins TRBV6-5 to TRBJ2-7, with D uncertain. V lost 6 bases to trimming and J lost 5 bases, with 5 bases between them. This CDR3 has 10 amino acids. Looked up from germline, CDR1 is MNHEY and CDR2 is SVGAGI. The CDR3 DNA is TGTGCCAGCAGCCTAAACGAGCAGTACTTC. Translation: CASSLNEQYF.

CDR3 DNA: TGTGCCAGCAGCAAAGTGTCCCGGGGAGATAATTCACCCCTCCACTTT. Protein sequence: CASSKVSRGDNSPLHF. The chain couples TRBV21-1 to TRBJ1-6. TRBV21-1 is annotated as a pseudogene. This CDR3 comprises 16 residues.

This chain connects TRBV11-2 to TRBJ2-1; TRBD1 agrees at 8 bases. The germline V gene encodes CDR1 SGHAT and CDR2 FQNNGV. CDR3 length: 16 amino acids. V lost 5 bases and J lost 4; bases outside the gene matches: 10. This CDR3 is CASSLVGTGTYNEQFF. In nucleotides, the CDR3 is TGTGCCAGCAGCCTTGTCGGGACAGGCACATACAATGAGCAGTTCTTC.

The rearrangement uses TRBV4-2 and TRBJ2-7; TRBD2 aligns across 10 bases. Looked up from germline, CDR1 is LGHNA and CDR2 is YNFKEQ. V trimming: 0 bases; J trimming: 3 bases; junction bases outside the gene matches: 5. The CDR3 runs to 16 residues. CDR3 sequence (DNA): TGTGCCAGCAGCCAAGACGTCGAGCGGGGGGGCTACGAGCAGTACTTC. It yields the protein CASSQDVERGGYEQYF.

The gene calls are TRBV7-3 and TRBJ1-2; weak D call: TRBD1 (5 bases). Germline V gene data show CDR1 as SGHTA and CDR2 as FQGTGA. This CDR3 comprises 13 residues. Trimming shortened V by 3 bases and J by 8 bases, and 13 bases separated the two germline ends. CDR3 in amino acids: CASSLGRDDGYTF. CDR3 DNA: TGTGCCAGCAGCTTGGGCAGGGATGACGGCTACACCTTC.

The V call is TRBV24-1, the J call TRBJ2-5; 8 nucleotides line up with TRBD1. The germline CDR1 and CDR2 sequences are KGHDR and SFDVKD. V shed 3 bases and J 1 base; nucleotides not matched to a gene: 9. This CDR3 comprises 17 residues. The CDR3 sequence: CATSDPADRGRQETQYF. Here the CDR3 DNA reads TGTGCCACCAGTGATCCCGCCGACAGGGGACGCCAAGAGACCCAGTACTTC.

This chain links TRBV28 with TRBJ2-7; D possibly corresponds to TRBD2 (5 bases). Germline V gene data show CDR1 as MDHEN and CDR2 as SYDVKM. V gave up 2 bases and J gave up 2 bases, with 10 bases separating them. CDR3 size: 14 residues. CDR3 protein: CASSLSLATYEQYF. The CDR3 DNA reads TGTGCCAGCAGTTTAAGCCTAGCCACCTACGAGCAGTACTTC. The full variable domain, its missing parts supplied by reference TRBV28 and TRBJ2-7, is DVKVTQSSRYLVKRTGEKVFLECVQDMDHENMFWYRQDPGLGLRLIYFSYDVKMKEKGDIPEGYSVSREKKERFSLILESASTNQTSMYLCASSLSLATYEQYFGPGTRLTVT.

This clone appeared once. The CDR3 loop reads CATSDRASMDEQFF. The CDR3 DNA sequence: TGTGCCACCAGTGATAGGGCTAGCATGGATGAGCAGTTCTTC. J is TRBJ2-1 and V is TRBV24-1; D might be TRBD2 (5 bases). Germline CDR1 is KGHDR and CDR2 is SFDVKD. V was shortened by 3 bases and J by 8 bases, with 13 bases between the two germline ends. The CDR3 is 14 residues long.

V usage is TRBV6-4 and J usage is TRBJ1-5; D perhaps matches TRBD1 (5 bases). V was cut by 6 bases and J by 1 base, with 7 bases left in between. The CDR3 runs to 13 residues. Germline loops: CDR1 MRHNA, CDR2 SNTAGT. CDR3 coding DNA: TGTGCCAGCAGCAGGGAAAGCAATCAGCCCCAGCATTTT. It codes for CASSRESNQPQHF.

V usage is TRBV25-1 and J usage is TRBJ1-1; 9 nucleotides agree with TRBD1. Germline CDR1 reads MGHDK; CDR2 reads SYGVNS. The CDR3 loop spans 15 amino acids. With V trimmed by 8 bases and J by 1 base, 8 bases remained unmatched. CDR3 loop: CASRRGTGPNTEAFF. The CDR3 DNA reads TGTGCCAGCCGGCGTGGGACAGGGCCGAACACTGAAGCTTTCTTT.

V and J are TRBV5-4 and TRBJ2-1; D call uncertain. The CDR3 contains 16 residues. The V gene's germline CDR1 is SGHNT and CDR2 YYREEE (reference sequence). V lost 4 bases, J lost 6 bases, and 20 bases lay in between. This chain's CDR3 is CASSTQVRQVGNEQFF. CDR3 coding DNA: TGTGCCAGCAGCACACAAGTCCGGCAGGTAGGCAATGAGCAGTTCTTC.